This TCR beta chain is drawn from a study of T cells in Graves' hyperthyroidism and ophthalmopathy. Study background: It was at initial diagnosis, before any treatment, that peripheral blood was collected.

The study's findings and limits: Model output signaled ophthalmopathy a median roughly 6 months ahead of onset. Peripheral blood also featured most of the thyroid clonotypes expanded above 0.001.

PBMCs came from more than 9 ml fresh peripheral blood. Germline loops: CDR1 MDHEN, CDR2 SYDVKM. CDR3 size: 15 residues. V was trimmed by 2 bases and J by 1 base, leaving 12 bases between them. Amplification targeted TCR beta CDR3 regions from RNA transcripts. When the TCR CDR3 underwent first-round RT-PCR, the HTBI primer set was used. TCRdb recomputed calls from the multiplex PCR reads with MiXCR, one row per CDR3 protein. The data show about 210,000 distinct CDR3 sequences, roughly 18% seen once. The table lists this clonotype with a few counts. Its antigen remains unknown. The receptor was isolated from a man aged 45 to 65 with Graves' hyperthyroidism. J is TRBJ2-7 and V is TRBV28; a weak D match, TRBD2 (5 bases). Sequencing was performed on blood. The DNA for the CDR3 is TGTGCCAGCAGTTTACGTGGGAGTACATCCTACGAGCAGTACTTC. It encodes CASSLRGSTSYEQYF.